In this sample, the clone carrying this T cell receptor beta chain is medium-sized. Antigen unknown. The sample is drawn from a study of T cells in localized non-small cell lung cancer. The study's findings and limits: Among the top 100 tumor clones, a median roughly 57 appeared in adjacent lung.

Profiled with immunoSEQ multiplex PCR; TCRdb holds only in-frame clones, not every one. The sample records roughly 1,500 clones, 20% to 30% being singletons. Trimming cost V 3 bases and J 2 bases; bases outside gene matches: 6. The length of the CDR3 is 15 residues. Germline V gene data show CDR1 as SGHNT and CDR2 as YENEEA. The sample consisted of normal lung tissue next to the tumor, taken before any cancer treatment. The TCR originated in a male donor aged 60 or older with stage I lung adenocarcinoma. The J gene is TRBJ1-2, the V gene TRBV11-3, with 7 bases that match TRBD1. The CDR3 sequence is CASSFGAGGNYGYTF. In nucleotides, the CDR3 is TGTGCCAGCAGCTTTGGGGCAGGGGGAAACTATGGCTACACCTTC.